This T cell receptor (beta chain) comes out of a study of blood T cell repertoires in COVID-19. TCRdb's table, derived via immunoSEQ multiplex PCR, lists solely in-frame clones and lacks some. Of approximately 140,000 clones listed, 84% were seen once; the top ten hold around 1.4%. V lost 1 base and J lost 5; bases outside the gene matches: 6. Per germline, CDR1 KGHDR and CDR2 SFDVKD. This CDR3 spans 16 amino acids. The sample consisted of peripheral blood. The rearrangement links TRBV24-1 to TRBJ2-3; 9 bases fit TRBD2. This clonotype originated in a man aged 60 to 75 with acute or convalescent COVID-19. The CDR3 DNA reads TGTGCCACCAGTGATTTAGGCGGGAGGGGAGGAGATACGCAGTATTTT. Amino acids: CATSDLGGRGGDTQYF.